What follows describes a single TCR beta chain. Its matching antigen is unknown. Primers: 60 Vbeta forward and 13 Jbeta reverse. Produced via immunoSEQ multiplex PCR; TCRdb's table is partial and in-frame only. Counted here are around 180,000 clones, 84% occurring once; the ten biggest clones make up under 5%. The data belong to a study of cytomegalovirus exposure and HLA in healthy donors. This CDR3 has 14 residues. Germline lookup yields CDR1 GTSNPN and CDR2 SVGIG (reference sequence). Trimming removed 1 base at V and 7 bases at J, with 16 bases between. Study results and limitations: Published work reported that the classifier diagnosed cytomegalovirus status with high specificity and sensitivity. Later on, an analysis found that several of the most significant clusters appeared to be linked to common viral pathogens, which included parvovirus B19. The listing of 150 to 200 TCR beta chains classed them as cytomegalovirus-associated.

The sample comprised PBMCs. This clonotype originated in a girl aged 5 to 17 in good health and CMV-seropositive. The genes are TRBV30 and TRBJ1-1, with D possibly TRBD1 on 5 matching bases. CDR3 amino acids: CAWSGGRVRIEAFF. CDR3 nucleotides: TGTGCCTGGAGTGGTGGCAGGGTCAGAATTGAAGCTTTCTTT.